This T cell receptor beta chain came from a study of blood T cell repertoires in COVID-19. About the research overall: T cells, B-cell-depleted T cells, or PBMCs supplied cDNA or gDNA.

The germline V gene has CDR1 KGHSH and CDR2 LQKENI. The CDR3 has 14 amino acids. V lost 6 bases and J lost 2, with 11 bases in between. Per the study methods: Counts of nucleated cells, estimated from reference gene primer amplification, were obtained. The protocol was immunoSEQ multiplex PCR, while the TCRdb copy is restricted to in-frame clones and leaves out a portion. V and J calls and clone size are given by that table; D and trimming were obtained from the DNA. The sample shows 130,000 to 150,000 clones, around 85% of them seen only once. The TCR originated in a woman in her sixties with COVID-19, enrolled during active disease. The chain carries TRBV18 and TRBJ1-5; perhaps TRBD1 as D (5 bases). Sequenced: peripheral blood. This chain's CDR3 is CASSQGDGNQPQHF. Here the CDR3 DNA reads TGTGCCAGCTCCCAGGGCGATGGCAATCAGCCCCAGCATTTT.